This T cell receptor (beta chain) was observed in a study of cytomegalovirus exposure and HLA in healthy donors. From germline, CDR1 is SSHAT and CDR2 FNYEAQ (reference sequence). The CDR3 sequence is 15 residues long. In regard to this clone: Its antigen remains unknown. The germline gene is not matched at one end of the junction; a read error may be the cause.

The PCR ran on 60 Vbeta and 13 Jbeta primers. Sequencing was performed with immunoSEQ multiplex PCR; in TCRdb, only in-frame clones are kept and a portion is missing. The table has about 190,000 clones, around 79% seen once; the top ten hold around 1.4%. General study results and limits: Among TCR beta chains of equal frequency, HLA-associated ones were more clonally expanded in a later analysis. The study labeled more than 150 TCR beta chains cytomegalovirus-associated.

This chain connects TRBV7-7 to TRBJ2-3, with 10 bases that match TRBD1. The TCR sequence derives from a woman aged 50 to 65 in good health and CMV-seronegative. The sequenced sample was PBMCs. CDR3 loop: CASSLGTGVADTQYF. CDR3 coding DNA: TGTGCTAGCAGCTTGGGGACAGGGGTTGCAGATACGCAGTATTTT.